These 22 T cell receptor beta chains originate from one sample sequenced in a study of technical replicates of blood from several donors. Method: immunoSEQ multiplex PCR; TCRdb's copy keeps in-frame clones and lacks some. The top ten hold around 0.4% of the sample, which has more than 65,000 clones, more than 85% seen once. Sequencing was done on a sample of T cells isolated from PBMCs. The receptor source for this set is a human donor in good health.

This chain connects TRBV7-9 to TRBJ1-4, with D unclear. The length of the CDR3 is 15 residues. Trimming pared 6 bases from V and 5 bases from J, leaving 16 bases between. From germline, CDR1 is SEHNR and CDR2 FQNEAQ (reference sequence). The CDR3 is CASRADQALNEKLFF. In DNA, the CDR3 is TGTGCCAGCAGGGCTGACCAGGCGCTCAATGAAAAACTGTTTTTT.

This chain joins TRBV5-8 and TRBJ2-7, with 8 bases aligning to TRBD1. This CDR3 comprises 15 residues. With 0 bases clipped from V and 6 bases from J, the junction kept 8 bases outside the gene matches. Germline loops: CDR1 SGHTS, CDR2 YDEGEE. The CDR3 reads CASSLDQGARIEQYF. In nucleotides, the CDR3 is TGTGCCAGCAGCTTGGATCAGGGGGCGCGGATCGAGCAGTACTTC.

This rearrangement joins TRBV4-2 to TRBJ2-3; no definite D call. The CDR3 sequence is 14 residues long. V shed 1 base and J shed 0 bases, with 5 bases lying between them. In germline, CDR1 is LGHNA, CDR2 YNFKEQ. The CDR3 DNA sequence: TGTGCCAGCAGCCAAGGCGGAAGCACAGATACGCAGTATTTT. This gives the protein CASSQGGSTDTQYF.

This rearrangement joins TRBV9 to TRBJ2-5; 7 nucleotides line up with TRBD2. The V gene end was trimmed by 5 bases and the J gene end by 2 bases; junction bases not matched to a gene: 6. This CDR3 is 14 amino acids long. The germline V gene has CDR1 SGDLS and CDR2 YYNGEE. CDR3: CASSDLAVQETQYF. Here the CDR3 DNA reads TGTGCCAGCAGTGACCTAGCGGTACAAGAGACCCAGTACTTC.

This sequence joins TRBV11-2 and TRBJ1-2; 9 bases match TRBD1. Germline values: CDR1 SGHAT, CDR2 FQNNGV. The CDR3 is made up of 17 amino acids. J lost 5 bases, V lost 0 bases, and 10 bases had no gene match. The CDR3 loop reads CASSLDPGQGIRYGYTF. CDR3 in DNA: TGTGCCAGCAGCTTAGATCCGGGACAGGGTATTAGGTATGGCTACACCTTC.

This chain uses TRBV11-3 with TRBJ2-4; possibly TRBD2 for D (5 bases). CDR3 length: 14 amino acids. Per the germline V gene, CDR1 is SGHNT and CDR2 is YENEEA. The germline V and J ends were trimmed by 1 base and 8 bases, with 12 bases remaining between them. This CDR3 is CASSLADKEDIQYF. CDR3 coding DNA: TGTGCCAGCAGCTTAGCCGATAAGGAGGACATTCAGTACTTC.

The CDR3 sequence is CASSVAQGSYGYTF. The CDR3 bases are TGTGCCAGCAGCGTAGCTCAGGGGAGCTATGGCTACACCTTC. The chain combines TRBV9 with TRBJ1-2, with D tentatively TRBD1 (6 bases). V lost 0 bases and J 4 bases, leaving 10 bases between the germline ends. This CDR3 is 14 amino acids long. The germline V gene encodes CDR1 SGDLS and CDR2 YYNGEE. Variable domain in full (rest from reference TRBV9 and TRBJ1-2): DSGVTQTPKHLITATGQRVTLRCSPRSGDLSVYWYQQSLDQGLQFLIQYYNGEERAKGNILERFSAQQFPDLHSELNLSSLELGDSALYFCASSVAQGSYGYTFGSGTRLTVV.

The rearrangement links TRBV5-1 to TRBJ2-7, with 8 bases that match TRBD2. The germline V gene encodes CDR1 SGHRS and CDR2 YFSETQ. V lost 5 bases, J lost 5 bases, and 9 bases stayed unmatched. The CDR3 contains 14 residues. The CDR3 reads CASRQQAGADEQYF. DNA for the CDR3: TGCGCCAGCAGGCAGCAAGCGGGAGCAGACGAGCAGTACTTC.

The V gene is TRBV19, the J gene TRBJ2-1, with D perhaps TRBD2 (5 bases). There are 13 residues in the CDR3. V shed 4 bases and J shed 10 bases, with 14 bases lying between them. Germline loops: CDR1 LNHDA, CDR2 SQIVND (reference sequence). CDR3 residues: CASSTVTTLEQFF. Written as DNA, the CDR3 is TGTGCCAGTAGTACTGTGACTACCTTAGAGCAGTTCTTC.

V gene TRBV7-3 combines with J gene TRBJ2-1, with unresolved D. The CDR3 has 13 residues. Germline assignment: CDR1 SGHTA and CDR2 FQGTGA. Trimming cost V 0 bases and J 4 bases, with 4 bases left between them. The CDR3 sequence: CASSLTRYNEQFF. The CDR3 DNA reads as TGTGCCAGCAGCTTAACTCGGTACAATGAGCAGTTCTTC. Filled out from reference TRBV7-3 and TRBJ2-1, the complete variable domain reads GAGVSQTPSNKVTEKGKYVELRCDPISGHTALYWYRQSLGQGPEFLIYFQGTGAADDSGLPNDRFFAVRPEGSVSTLKIQRTERGDSAVYLCASSLTRYNEQFFGPGTRLTVL.

This clone was picked up a small number of times. V usage is TRBV19 and J usage is TRBJ1-1; D not certain. V dropped 5 bases and J dropped 8 bases, with 12 bases sitting between them. In germline, CDR1 is LNHDA, CDR2 SQIVND (reference sequence). The CDR3 is 12 residues long. CDR3 bases: TGTGCCAGTAGTCAACGGGGTTACGAAGCTTTCTTT. It encodes CASSQRGYEAFF.

For this clone: The identical CDR3 is also encoded by other nucleotide sequences in the sample. The genes are TRBV27 and TRBJ2-7; possible D gene TRBD1, 5 bases. CDR1 and CDR2 from the germline V gene are MNHEY and SMNVEV (reference sequence). The CDR3 is made up of 13 amino acids. V was shortened by 3 bases and J by 6 bases, with 12 bases between the two germline ends. The CDR3 spells CASSFKGAGEQYF. For the CDR3, the DNA is TGTGCCAGCAGTTTCAAAGGGGCTGGCGAGCAGTACTTC.

The V call is TRBV5-6, the J call TRBJ2-3; 7 bases align to TRBD2. CDR1 is SGHDT, CDR2 YYEEEE, per germline. The trim removed 6 bases at V and 4 bases at J, leaving 2 bases unmatched. The CDR3 spans 12 residues. This CDR3 is CASKAGADTQYF. CDR3 nucleotides: TGTGCCAGCAAGGCGGGAGCAGATACGCAGTATTTT.

This chain joins TRBV27 and TRBJ2-3; the D gene is possibly TRBD2 (6 bases). Trimming took 5 bases from V and 4 from J, leaving 16 bases between them. Germline V lookup: CDR1 MNHEY, CDR2 SMNVEV (reference sequence). The length of the CDR3 is 15 residues. CDR3 sequence: CASSTSAGFPDTQYF. CDR3 DNA: TGTGCCAGCAGTACCAGTGCGGGATTTCCAGATACGCAGTATTTT.

This chain links TRBV2 with TRBJ1-3; tentatively, D is TRBD1 (5 bases). CDR1 is SNHLY and CDR2 is FYNNEI in the germline V gene. The V end lost 4 bases, the J end lost 4 bases, and 8 bases lay between the germline ends. The CDR3 contains 13 residues. In DNA, the CDR3 is TGTGCCAGCAGTGGGGGCTCCGGAAACACCATATATTTT. Amino acid sequence: CASSGGSGNTIYF.

The V call is TRBV21-1, the J call TRBJ1-1; the table's TRBD1 call for D was not verified on the DNA. TRBV21-1 is reported as a pseudogene. The length of the CDR3 is 14 residues. This CDR3 reads CASSLGQLNTEAFF. DNA of the CDR3: TGTGCCAGCAGCCTTGGACAGTTGAACACTGAAGCTTTCTTT.

The chain recombines TRBV9 with TRBJ2-1; 12 nucleotides match TRBD1. The V segment lost 9 bases and the J segment 12 bases; nucleotides outside the gene matches: 7. This CDR3 spans 12 amino acids. Germline-derived CDR1 and CDR2 are SGDLS and YYNGEE. CDR3 in DNA: TGTGCCACCCCGGGACAGGGGGCTCTGCAGTTCTTC. Amino acid sequence: CATPGQGALQFF.

The chain carries TRBV4-2 and TRBJ2-5, with 7 positions matching TRBD2. The CDR3 consists of 14 residues. Germline CDR1 and CDR2: LGHNA and YNFKEQ. The junction had 6 bases not matched to a gene; V was cut back by 5 bases and J by 3 bases. Written as DNA, the CDR3 is TGTGCCAGCAGCTTGGGGCTAGCGGAAGAGACCCAGTACTTC. Its protein product is CASSLGLAEETQYF.

Only a few counts were recorded for this clone. The J gene is TRBJ1-4, the V gene TRBV5-1; D is unresolved. This CDR3 region has 13 residues. Trimming took 0 bases from V and 6 from J, leaving 6 bases between them. CDR1 is SGHRS and CDR2 is YFSETQ in the germline V gene. CDR3 region: CASSLASDEKLFF. The DNA for the CDR3 is TGCGCCAGCAGCTTGGCGTCAGATGAAAAACTGTTTTTT.

J is TRBJ2-7 and V is TRBV9; a possible D gene is TRBD1 (5 bases). The CDR3 loop spans 14 amino acids. Germline V gene sequence: CDR1 SGDLS, CDR2 YYNGEE. Trimming left V 4 bases short and J 1 base short, with 12 bases between. The CDR3 nucleotides read TGTGCCAGCAGCCTTGGACATTCGTCCTACGAGCAGTACTTC. The encoded protein is CASSLGHSSYEQYF.

The chain links TRBV4-1 to TRBJ2-1, with TRBD2 identical over 7 bases. The CDR3 spans 16 residues. Losses at the gene ends were 4 bases for V and 2 bases for J; bases not matched to a gene: 8. The germline CDR1 and CDR2 sequences are MGHRA and YSYEKL. CDR3 nucleotides: TGCGCCAGCAGCCCCGGTCGGGGGGTTACCTACAATGAGCAGTTCTTC. This encodes CASSPGRGVTYNEQFF.

This clone was observed at least ten times. The J gene is TRBJ1-2, the V gene TRBV5-4; D may be TRBD1 (6 bases). There are 13 residues in the CDR3. V was clipped by 0 bases and J by 8 bases, with 11 bases between them. Germline assignment: CDR1 SGHNT and CDR2 YYREEE (reference sequence). DNA of the CDR3: TGTGCCAGCAGCTTGGCTGGGGGCCTGGGCTACACCTTC. Translating it yields CASSLAGGLGYTF.